This TCR beta chain derives from a study of blood T cell repertoires in COVID-19 (dated by TCRdb to 2020 to 2021). Regarding the complete study: Samples covering the acute and convalescent phases of COVID-19 were provided by collaborators in the United States, Italy and Spain. Samples came from the ongoing ImmuneRACE study (first 160 participants) plus 1,254 subjects from 6 global collaborators. Where available, HLA class I and class II types were obtained from metadata supplied by the sample provider rather than from assay-based typing. The material from the prospective study consisted of cDNA or gDNA derived from T cells, B-cell-depleted T cells, or PBMCs. The dataset comprised deeply sampled blood TCRbeta repertoires from subjects exposed to, actively infected with, or recovered from COVID-19. The repertoires were released in a freely available public database meant as a resource for research on the immune response to SARS-CoV-2. A de-identified subject ID, COVID-19 status, age in years and sex were almost always included in the sample metadata.

Of note for this clone: Its antigen is currently not known. The input lacks base qualities; no much larger clone sits a single base away.

One collaborating source in Seattle enrolled patients while the patients were actively infected and followed the patients over time throughout the course of disease. Whole blood was collected in K2EDTA tubes by collaborating institutions according to the institutions' own protocols. For TCRbeta analysis, collaborators shipped samples in one of three forms: frozen whole blood, isolated PBMCs, or DNA extracted from either of those sample types. General findings and caveats noted by the study authors: How much clinical and demographic metadata was included differed by source and by participant, and the metadata was provided uncurated.

The CDR1 and CDR2 encoded by the germline V gene are SGHTA and FQGNSA. V lost 5 bases and J lost 1 base; the stretch between them is 20 bases long. The CDR3 runs 17 residues from the cysteine to the phenylalanine. The entry retains the CDR3 DNA only, 51 bases that are in frame from base 1. The immunoSEQ Assay, a bias-controlled multiplex PCR, was used to amplify TCRbeta CDR3 regions from genomic DNA. The original methods were these. The number of nucleated cells in each sample was estimated from the amplification of reference gene primers within the assay. Sequence reads were collapsed and filtered to measure the absolute abundance of every unique TCRbeta CDR3 rearrangement. For each sample, productive Simpson clonality was calculated as the square root of Simpson's diversity index over productive rearrangements. The clones in this table, taken by TCRdb from immuneACCESS, are in-frame only. Not every clone is retained; where verified, under half of the shortfall comes from an unresolved V gene, and the cause of the rest is unknown. V and J calls and clone size follow that table, whereas D and trimming were derived from the DNA. The sample table records around 300,000 clones; 75% to 90% of these occur just once. Jointly, the top ten make up about an eighth of the sample.

This sequence was found in a woman aged 70 to 79 with COVID-19, enrolled during active disease. Sequencing was performed on peripheral blood. The chain joins TRBV7-2 to TRBJ2-5, with TRBD2 as a weak D call on 6 bases. Read as DNA, the sequence is TGTGCCAGCAGCCCGAGGGGTAGTTGGGGAGGCCAAGAGACCCAGTACTTC. Translated, it gives CASSPRGSWGGQETQYF.